A selection of T cell receptor beta chains follows, all from one sample in a study of shared clonotypes between healthy human individuals. Some clones are missing from TCRdb's copy, which holds only in-frame ones; the method was immunoSEQ multiplex PCR. This table has roughly 400,000 clones, around 96% appearing once. The sample comprised memory CD8+ T cells sorted from blood. These receptors all come from a man aged 30-40 years in good health. CDR3s include the opening cysteine and the closing phenylalanine or tryptophan. The size entry is marked missing in some rows and otherwise reads once, few, many or a size class.

abundance	v_gene	j_gene	CDR3aa
-	TRBV11-2	TRBJ1-2	CASSHRTGADGYTF
-	TRBV30	TRBJ1-3	CAWIGNREQGQRNTIYF
once	TRBV5-6	TRBJ2-7	CASSLLAGGREQYF
once	TRBV9	TRBJ2-7	CASSVSRRDPSYEQYF
-	TRBV7-2	TRBJ2-7	CASSLGVPYEQYF
-	TRBV5-5	TRBJ1-1	CASSLWQLNTEAFF
once	TRBV7-9	TRBJ1-2	CASSLDRGQGAGYTF
-	TRBV30	TRBJ2-5	CAWSVTEETQYF
-	TRBV5-1	TRBJ2-1	CASSRNPGQWGYTSSYNEQFF
-	TRBV2	TRBJ2-1	CASTATSGGDEQFF
-	TRBV30	TRBJ2-1	CAWSDSGIYIRIHDEQFF
-	TRBV28	TRBJ2-4	CASSSRSANIQYF
-	TRBV30	TRBJ1-5	CAWRQGNQPQHF
-	TRBV28	TRBJ2-1	CASSVPGGSSYNEQFF
-	TRBV7-2	TRBJ2-7	CASSLVLGGIYEQYF
-	TRBV7-9	TRBJ1-2	CASSRSDSYGYTF
-	TRBV5-4	TRBJ2-5	CASSLSGGMETQYF
once	TRBV5-1	TRBJ1-1	CASSLGFGWGEGTEAFF
-	TRBV7-8	TRBJ2-7	CASTPRGRTSGRWNEQYF
few	TRBV7-9	TRBJ1-2	CASSSYTF
-	TRBV14	TRBJ2-1	CASSQGLALYNEQFF
-	TRBV19	TRBJ1-1	CASRNSVREAFF
-	TRBV10-2	TRBJ2-2	CASMTGGNTGELFF
-	TRBV7-9	TRBJ1-2	CASSPMTGSNYGYTF
-	TRBV5-4	TRBJ2-3	CASSPWTSGSPIYF
-	TRBV2	TRBJ2-3	CASSDLGLAGEVEDTQYF
-	TRBV5-4	TRBJ2-1	CASSLGQALYNEQFF
-	TRBV2	TRBJ2-3	CASSEKQWAVRDTQYF
-	TRBV6-5	TRBJ2-3	CASSYGAGGTDTQYF
-	TRBV5-6	TRBJ1-2	CASSLSGGGYTF
-	TRBV29-1	TRBJ2-1	CSVSGRLYNEQFF
-	TRBV6-4	TRBJ2-2	CASKTSGNTGELFF
-	TRBV4-1	TRBJ2-4	CASSQVTGRQGEYF
-	TRBV5-4	TRBJ1-2	CASSLGTGGNYGYTF
-	TRBV29-1	TRBJ2-7	CSVEAGDEQYF
-	TRBV27	TRBJ2-1	CASSLAGGWDEQFF
-	TRBV28	TRBJ2-7	CASSLWREPYEQYF
-	TRBV6-6	TRBJ2-1	CASSSSPLSYNEQFF
-	TRBV20-1	TRBJ2-7	CSATYEQYF
-	TRBV12-5	TRBJ2-5	CASGLDRAWETQYF
once	TRBV25-1	TRBJ1-2	CASSDYGLGYGYTF
once	TRBV7-9	TRBJ1-3	CASSPTGPGNTIYF
-	TRBV5-5	TRBJ1-3	CASSLGPGNTIYF
-	TRBV25-1	TRBJ2-7	CASRGQVYEQYF
-	TRBV28	TRBJ1-2	CASSLEYRVLDGYTF